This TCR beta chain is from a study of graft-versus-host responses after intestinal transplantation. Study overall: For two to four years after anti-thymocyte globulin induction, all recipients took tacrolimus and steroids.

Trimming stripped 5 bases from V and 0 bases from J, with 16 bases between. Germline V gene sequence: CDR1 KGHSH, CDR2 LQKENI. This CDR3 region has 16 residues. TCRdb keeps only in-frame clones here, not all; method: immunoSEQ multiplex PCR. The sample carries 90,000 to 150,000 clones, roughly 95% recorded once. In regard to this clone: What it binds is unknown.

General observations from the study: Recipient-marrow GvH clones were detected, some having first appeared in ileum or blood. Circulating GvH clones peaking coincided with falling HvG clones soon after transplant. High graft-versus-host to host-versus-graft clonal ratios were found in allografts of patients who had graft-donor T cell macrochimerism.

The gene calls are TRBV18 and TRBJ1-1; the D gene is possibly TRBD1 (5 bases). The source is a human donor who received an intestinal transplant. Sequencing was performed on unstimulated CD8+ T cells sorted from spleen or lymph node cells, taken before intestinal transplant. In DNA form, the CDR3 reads TGTGCCAGCTCAACGTATCACAGGATATTGAACACTGAAGCTTTCTTT. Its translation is CASSTYHRILNTEAFF.